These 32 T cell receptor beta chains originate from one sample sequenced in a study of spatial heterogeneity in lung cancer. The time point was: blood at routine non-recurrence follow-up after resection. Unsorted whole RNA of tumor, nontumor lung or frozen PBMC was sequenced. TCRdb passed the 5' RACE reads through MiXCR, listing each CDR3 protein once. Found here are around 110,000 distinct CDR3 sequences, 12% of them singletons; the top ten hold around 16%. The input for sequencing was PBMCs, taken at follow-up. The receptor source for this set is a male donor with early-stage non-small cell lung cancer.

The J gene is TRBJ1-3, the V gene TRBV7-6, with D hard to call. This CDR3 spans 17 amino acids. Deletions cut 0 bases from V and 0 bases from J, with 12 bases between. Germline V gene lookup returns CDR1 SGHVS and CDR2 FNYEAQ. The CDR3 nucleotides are TGTGCCAGCAGCTTAGCGGCAGAGTCCTTCTCTGGAAACACCATATATTTT. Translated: CASSLAAESFSGNTIYF.

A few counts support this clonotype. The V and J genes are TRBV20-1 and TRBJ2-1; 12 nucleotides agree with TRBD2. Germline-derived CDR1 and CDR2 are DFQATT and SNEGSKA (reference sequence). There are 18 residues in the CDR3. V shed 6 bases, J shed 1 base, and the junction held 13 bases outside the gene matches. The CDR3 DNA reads TGCAGTGCCCCCGGGGGGCTAGCGGGGGGGCGGTCCTACAATGAGCAGTTCTTC. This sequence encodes CSAPGGLAGGRSYNEQFF.

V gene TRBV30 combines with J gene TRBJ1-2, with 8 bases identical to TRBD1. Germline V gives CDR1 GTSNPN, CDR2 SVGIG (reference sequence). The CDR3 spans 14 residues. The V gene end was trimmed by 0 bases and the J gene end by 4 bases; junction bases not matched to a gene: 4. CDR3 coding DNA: TGTGCCTGGAGTGTGTCGACAGGGGCCTATGGCTACACCTTC. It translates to CAWSVSTGAYGYTF. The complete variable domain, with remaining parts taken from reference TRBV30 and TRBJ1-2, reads SQTIHQWPATLVQPVGSPLSLECTVEGTSNPNLYWYRQAAGRGLQLLFYSVGIGQISSEVPQNLSASRPQDRQFILSSKKLLLSDSGFYLCAWSVSTGAYGYTFGSGTRLTVV.

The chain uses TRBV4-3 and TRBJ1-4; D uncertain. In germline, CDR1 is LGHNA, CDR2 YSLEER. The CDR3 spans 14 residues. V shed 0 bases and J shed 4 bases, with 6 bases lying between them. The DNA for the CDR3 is TGCGCCAGCAGCCAAGAAAGTATTAATGAAAAACTGTTTTTT. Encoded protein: CASSQESINEKLFF.

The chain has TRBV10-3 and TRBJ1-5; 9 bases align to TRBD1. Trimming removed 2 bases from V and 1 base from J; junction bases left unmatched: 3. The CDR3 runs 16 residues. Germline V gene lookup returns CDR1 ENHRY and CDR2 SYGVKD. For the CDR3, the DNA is TGTGCCATCAGTGAGGGACAGGGGCTAAGCAATCAGCCCCAGCATTTT. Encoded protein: CAISEGQGLSNQPQHF.

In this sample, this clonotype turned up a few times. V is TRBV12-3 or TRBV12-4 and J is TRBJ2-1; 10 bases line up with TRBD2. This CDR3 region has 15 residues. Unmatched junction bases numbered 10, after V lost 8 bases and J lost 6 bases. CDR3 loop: CASESIAGGSNEQFF. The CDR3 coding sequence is TGTGCCAGCGAAAGCATAGCGGGGGGAAGCAATGAGCAGTTCTTC.

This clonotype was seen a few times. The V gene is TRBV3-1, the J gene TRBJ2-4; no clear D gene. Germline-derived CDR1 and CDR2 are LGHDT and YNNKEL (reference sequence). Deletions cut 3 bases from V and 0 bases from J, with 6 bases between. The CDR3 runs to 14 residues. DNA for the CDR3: TGTGCCAGCAGCCATGGGCTAGCCAAAAACATTCAGTACTTC. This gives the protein CASSHGLAKNIQYF.

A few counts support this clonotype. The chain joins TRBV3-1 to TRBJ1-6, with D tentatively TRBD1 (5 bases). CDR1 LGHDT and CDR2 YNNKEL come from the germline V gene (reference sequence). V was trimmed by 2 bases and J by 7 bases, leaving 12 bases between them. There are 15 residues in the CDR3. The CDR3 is CASSQSPGTNSPLHF. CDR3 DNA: TGTGCCAGCAGCCAATCTCCCGGGACGAATTCACCCCTCCACTTT.

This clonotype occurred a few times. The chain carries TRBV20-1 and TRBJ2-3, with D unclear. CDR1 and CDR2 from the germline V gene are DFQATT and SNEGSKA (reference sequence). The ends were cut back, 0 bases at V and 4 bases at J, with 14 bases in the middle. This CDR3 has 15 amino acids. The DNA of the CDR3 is TGCAGTGCTAGAGATGGAGTAGGGTCGGCAGATACGCAGTATTTT. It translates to CSARDGVGSADTQYF.

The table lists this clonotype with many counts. CDR3 bases: TGCAGTGCTAGAGGATCGAGATCCGTCCAAGAGACCCAGTACTTC. It is translated as CSARGSRSVQETQYF. The chain has TRBV20-1 and TRBJ2-5; D unclear. V lost 1 base and J lost 1, with 13 bases in between. The germline V gene has CDR1 DFQATT and CDR2 SNEGSKA (reference sequence). The length of the CDR3 is 15 residues.

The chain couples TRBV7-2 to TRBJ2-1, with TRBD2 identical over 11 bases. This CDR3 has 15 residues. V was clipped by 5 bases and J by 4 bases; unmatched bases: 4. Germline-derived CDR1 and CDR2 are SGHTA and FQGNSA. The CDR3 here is CASSPTSGEYNEQFF. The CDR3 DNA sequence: TGTGCCAGCAGCCCGACTAGCGGGGAATACAATGAGCAGTTCTTC. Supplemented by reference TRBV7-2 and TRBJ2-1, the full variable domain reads GAGVSQSPSNKVTEKGKDVELRCDPISGHTALYWYRQSLGQGLEFLIYFQGNSAPDKSGLPSDRFSAERTGGSVSTLTIQRTQQEDSAVYLCASSPTSGEYNEQFFGPGTRLTVL.

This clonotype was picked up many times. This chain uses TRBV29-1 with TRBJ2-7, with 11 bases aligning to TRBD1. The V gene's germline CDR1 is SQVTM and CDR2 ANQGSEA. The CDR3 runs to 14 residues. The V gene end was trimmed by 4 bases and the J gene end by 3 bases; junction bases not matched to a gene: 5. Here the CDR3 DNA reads TGCAGCGTTGGGGGACAGGGGGTCCTCTACGAGCAGTACTTC. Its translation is CSVGGQGVLYEQYF.

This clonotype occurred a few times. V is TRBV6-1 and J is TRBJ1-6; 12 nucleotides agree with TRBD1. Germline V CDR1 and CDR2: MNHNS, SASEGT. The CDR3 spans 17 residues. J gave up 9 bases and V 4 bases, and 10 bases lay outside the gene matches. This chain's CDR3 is CASSGVGTGGSSSPLHF. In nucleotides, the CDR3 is TGTGCCAGCAGTGGGGTCGGGACAGGGGGCTCTAGTTCACCCCTCCACTTT.

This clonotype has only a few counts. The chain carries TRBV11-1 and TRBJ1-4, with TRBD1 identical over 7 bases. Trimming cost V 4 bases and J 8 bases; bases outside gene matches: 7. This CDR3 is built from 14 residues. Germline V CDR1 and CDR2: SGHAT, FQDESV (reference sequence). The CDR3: CASSSLDRREKLFF. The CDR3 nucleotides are TGTGCCAGCAGCTCCTTGGACAGGAGGGAAAAACTGTTTTTT.

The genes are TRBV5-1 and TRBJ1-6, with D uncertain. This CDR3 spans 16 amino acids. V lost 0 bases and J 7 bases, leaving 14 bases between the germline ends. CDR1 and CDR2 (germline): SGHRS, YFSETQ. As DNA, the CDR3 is TGCGCCAGCAGCTTGGGGTCCTCGGAGGTGAATTCACCCCTCCACTTT. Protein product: CASSLGSSEVNSPLHF.

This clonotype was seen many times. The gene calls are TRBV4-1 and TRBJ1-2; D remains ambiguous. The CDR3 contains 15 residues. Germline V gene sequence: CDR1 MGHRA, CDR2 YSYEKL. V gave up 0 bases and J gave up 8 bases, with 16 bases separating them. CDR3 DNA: TGCGCCAGCAGCCAAGAAGGCTTGGGCCCTCGGGGCTACACCTTC. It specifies CASSQEGLGPRGYTF.

CDR3 residues: CASTASTDTQYF. The DNA of the CDR3 is TGTGCCAGCACTGCAAGCACAGATACGCAGTATTTT. V usage is TRBV6-2 or TRBV6-3 and J usage is TRBJ2-3; D is uncertain. Trimming pared 7 bases from V and 0 bases from J, leaving 5 bases between. CDR1 is MNHEY and CDR2 is SVGEGT in the germline V gene. The CDR3 has 12 residues.

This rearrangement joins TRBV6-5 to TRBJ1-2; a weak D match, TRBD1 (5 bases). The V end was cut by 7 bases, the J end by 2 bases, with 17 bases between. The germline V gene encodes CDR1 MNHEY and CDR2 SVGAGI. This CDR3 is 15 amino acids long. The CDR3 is CASNPGSRGNYGYTF. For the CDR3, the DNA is TGTGCCAGCAACCCAGGGTCCCGCGGAAACTATGGCTACACCTTC.

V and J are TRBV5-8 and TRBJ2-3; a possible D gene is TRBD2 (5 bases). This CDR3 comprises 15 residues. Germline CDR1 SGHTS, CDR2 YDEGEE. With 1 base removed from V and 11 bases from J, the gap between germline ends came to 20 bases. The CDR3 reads CASSLLGMGQEGQYF. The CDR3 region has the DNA TGTGCCAGCAGCTTGCTGGGTATGGGTCAAGAGGGGCAGTATTTT.

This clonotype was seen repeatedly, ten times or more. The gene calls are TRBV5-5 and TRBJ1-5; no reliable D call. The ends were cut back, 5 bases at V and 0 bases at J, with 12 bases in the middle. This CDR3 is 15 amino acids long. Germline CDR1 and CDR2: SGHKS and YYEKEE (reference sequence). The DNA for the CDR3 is TGTGCCAGCAGTACGACCGCCAATAGCAATCAGCCCCAGCATTTT. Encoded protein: CASSTTANSNQPQHF. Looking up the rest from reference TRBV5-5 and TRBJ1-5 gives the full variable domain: DAGVTQSPTHLIKTRGQQVTLRCSPISGHKSVSWYQQVLGQGPQFIFQYYEKEERGRGNFPDRFSARQFPNYSSELNVNALLLGDSALYLCASSTTANSNQPQHFGDGTRLSIL.

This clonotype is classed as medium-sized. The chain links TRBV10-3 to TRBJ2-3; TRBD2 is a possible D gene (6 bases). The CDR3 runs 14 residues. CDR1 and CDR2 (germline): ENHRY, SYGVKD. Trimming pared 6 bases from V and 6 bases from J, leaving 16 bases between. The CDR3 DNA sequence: TGTGCCATCAGCCCAGCGGGTCAAAGGGATACGCAGTATTTT. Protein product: CAISPAGQRDTQYF.

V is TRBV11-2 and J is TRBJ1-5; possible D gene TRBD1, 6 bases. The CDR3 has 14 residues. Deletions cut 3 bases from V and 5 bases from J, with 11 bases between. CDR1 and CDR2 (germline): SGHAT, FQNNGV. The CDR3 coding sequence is TGTGCCAGCAGCTTGAAGTCAGGGGATCAGCCCCAGCATTTT. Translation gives CASSLKSGDQPQHF.

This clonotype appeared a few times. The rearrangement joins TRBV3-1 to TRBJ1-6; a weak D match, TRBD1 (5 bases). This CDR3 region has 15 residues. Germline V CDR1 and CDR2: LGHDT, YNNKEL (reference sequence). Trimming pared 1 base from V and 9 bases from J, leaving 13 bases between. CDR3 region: CASSQAPTGGSPLHF. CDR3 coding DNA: TGTGCCAGCAGCCAAGCCCCTACAGGAGGTTCACCCCTCCACTTT.

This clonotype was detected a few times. The CDR3 loop is CSAPTGTGELFF. CDR3 sequence (DNA): TGCAGTGCCCCAACGGGGACCGGGGAGCTGTTTTTT. V usage is TRBV20-1 and J usage is TRBJ2-2; a weak D match, TRBD2 (5 bases). Between the trimmed V and J ends, which lost 6 bases and 5 bases, there was a span of 10 bases. Germline CDR1 and CDR2: DFQATT and SNEGSKA (reference sequence). The CDR3 extends over 12 amino acids.

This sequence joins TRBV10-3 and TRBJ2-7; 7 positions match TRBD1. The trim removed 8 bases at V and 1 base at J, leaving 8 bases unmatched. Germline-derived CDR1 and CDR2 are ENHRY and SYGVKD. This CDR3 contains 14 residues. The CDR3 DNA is TGTGCCATCTGGACCGGGACAGCATCCTACGAGCAGTACTTC. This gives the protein CAIWTGTASYEQYF.

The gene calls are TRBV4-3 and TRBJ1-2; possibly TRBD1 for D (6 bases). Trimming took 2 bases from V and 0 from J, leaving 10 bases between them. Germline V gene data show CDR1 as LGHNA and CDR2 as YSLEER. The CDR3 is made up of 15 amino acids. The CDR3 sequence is CASSQLDSPNYGYTF. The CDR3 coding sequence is TGCGCCAGCAGCCAACTGGACAGCCCTAACTATGGCTACACCTTC.

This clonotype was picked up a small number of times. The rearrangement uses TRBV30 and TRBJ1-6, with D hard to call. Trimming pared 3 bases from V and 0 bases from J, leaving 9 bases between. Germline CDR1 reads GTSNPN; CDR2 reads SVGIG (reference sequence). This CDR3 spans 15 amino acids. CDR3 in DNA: TGTGCCTGGAGGGCTGCTAGCTCCTATAATTCACCCCTCCACTTT. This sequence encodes CAWRAASSYNSPLHF.

CDR3 residues: CASSRGQGLNTEAFF. CDR3 bases: TGTGCCAGCAGCCGGGGACAGGGACTGAACACTGAAGCTTTCTTT. The gene calls are TRBV7-2 and TRBJ1-1; 9 bases agree with TRBD1. With 5 bases clipped from V and 0 bases from J, the junction kept 4 bases outside the gene matches. The length of the CDR3 is 15 residues. Germline V gene lookup returns CDR1 SGHTA and CDR2 FQGNSA.

Here the CDR3 reads CASTRPRVLTLKRNTEAFF. CDR3 bases: TGTGCCAGCACAAGACCCCGGGTCCTCACGCTCAAAAGGAACACTGAAGCTTTCTTT. The V and J genes are TRBV28 and TRBJ1-1; D is undetermined. CDR1 and CDR2 (germline): MDHEN, SYDVKM. Deletions cut 7 bases from V and 1 base from J, with 28 bases between. CDR3 size: 19 residues.

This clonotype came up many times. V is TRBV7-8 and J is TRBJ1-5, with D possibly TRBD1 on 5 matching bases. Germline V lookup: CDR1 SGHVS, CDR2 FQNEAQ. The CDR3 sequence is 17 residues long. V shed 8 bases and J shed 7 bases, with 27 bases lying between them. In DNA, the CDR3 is TGTGCCAGCGGGGGGTCGGGACCACCATCGCCAGGACAGCCCCAGCATTTT. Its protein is CASGGSGPPSPGQPQHF.

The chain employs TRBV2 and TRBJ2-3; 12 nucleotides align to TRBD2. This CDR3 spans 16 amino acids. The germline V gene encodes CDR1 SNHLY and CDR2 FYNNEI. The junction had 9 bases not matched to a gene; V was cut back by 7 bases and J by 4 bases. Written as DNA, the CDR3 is TGTGCCAGCATGAGCCCTAGCGGGGGGGCTGCAGATACGCAGTATTTT. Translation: CASMSPSGGAADTQYF.

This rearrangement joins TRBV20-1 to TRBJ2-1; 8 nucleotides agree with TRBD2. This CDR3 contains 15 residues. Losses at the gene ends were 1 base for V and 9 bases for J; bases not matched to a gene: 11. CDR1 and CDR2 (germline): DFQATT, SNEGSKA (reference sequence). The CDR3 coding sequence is TGCAGTGCTAGAGTAGGTCGGGGGGGCTCTAGTGAGCAGTTCTTC. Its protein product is CSARVGRGGSSEQFF.